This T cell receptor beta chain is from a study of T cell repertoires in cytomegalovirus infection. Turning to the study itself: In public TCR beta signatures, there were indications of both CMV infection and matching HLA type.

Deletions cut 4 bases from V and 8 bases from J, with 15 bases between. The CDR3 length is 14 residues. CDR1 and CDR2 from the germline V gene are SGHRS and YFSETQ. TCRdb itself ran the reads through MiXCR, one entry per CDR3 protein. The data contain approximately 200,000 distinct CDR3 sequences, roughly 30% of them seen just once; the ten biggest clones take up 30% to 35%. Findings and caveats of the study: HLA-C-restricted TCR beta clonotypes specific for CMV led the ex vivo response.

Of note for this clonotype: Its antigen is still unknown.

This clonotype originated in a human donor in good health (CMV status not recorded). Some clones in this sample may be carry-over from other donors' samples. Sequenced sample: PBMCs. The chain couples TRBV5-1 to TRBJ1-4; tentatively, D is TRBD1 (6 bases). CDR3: CASSLGGVEEKLFF. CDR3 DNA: TGCGCCAGCAGCCTTGGGGGCGTTGAAGAAAAACTGTTTTTT.